One T cell receptor beta chain is described in this entry. Germline V gene lookup returns CDR1 MDHEN and CDR2 SYDVKM. This CDR3 contains 14 residues. V lost 11 bases and J lost 5; bases outside the gene matches: 9. The sample comes from a study of blood T cell repertoires in COVID-19. TCRdb's copy holds only in-frame clones and misses some; the assay was immunoSEQ multiplex PCR. The profile shows under 350,000 clones, about 88% of them singletons. The chain carries TRBV28 and TRBJ2-3; TRBD2 matches at 11 bases. Sequencing was carried out using peripheral blood. The clonotype originates from a man younger than 35 with active or convalescent COVID-19. CDR3: CASQLAGGKDTQYF. The CDR3 DNA reads TGTGCCTCTCAGCTAGCGGGGGGTAAAGATACGCAGTATTTT. The full variable domain, completed using reference TRBV28 and TRBJ2-3, is DVKVTQSSRYLVKRTGEKVFLECVQDMDHENMFWYRQDPGLGLRLIYFSYDVKMKEKGDIPEGYSVSREKKERFSLILESASTNQTSMYLCASQLAGGKDTQYFGPGTRLTVL.